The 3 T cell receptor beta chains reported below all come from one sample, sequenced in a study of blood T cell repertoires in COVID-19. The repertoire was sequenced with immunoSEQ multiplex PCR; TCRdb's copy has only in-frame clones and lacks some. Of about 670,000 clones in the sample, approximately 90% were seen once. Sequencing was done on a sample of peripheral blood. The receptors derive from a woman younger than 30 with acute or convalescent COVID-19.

CDR3 nucleotide sequence: TGTGCCAGCAGGACACAGGGGAAGGCTGAAAAACTGTTTTTT. Translating it yields CASRTQGKAEKLFF. V usage is TRBV7-9 and J usage is TRBJ1-4; 7 bases are shared with TRBD1. This CDR3 has 14 residues. The V gene's germline CDR1 is SEHNR and CDR2 FQNEAQ (reference sequence). The V gene end was trimmed by 6 bases and the J gene end by 7 bases; junction bases not matched to a gene: 8.

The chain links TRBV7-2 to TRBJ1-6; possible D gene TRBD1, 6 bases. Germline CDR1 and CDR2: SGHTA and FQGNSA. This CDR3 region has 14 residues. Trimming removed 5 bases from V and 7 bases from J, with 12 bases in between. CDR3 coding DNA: TGTGCCAGCAGCCCCCGGGGACAAAATTCACCCCTCCACTTT. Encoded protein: CASSPRGQNSPLHF. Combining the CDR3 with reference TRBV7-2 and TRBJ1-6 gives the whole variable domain GAGVSQSPSNKVTEKGKDVELRCDPISGHTALYWYRQSLGQGLEFLIYFQGNSAPDKSGLPSDRFSAERTGGSVSTLTIQRTQQEDSAVYLCASSPRGQNSPLHFGNGTRLTVT.

For the CDR3, the DNA is TGTGCCAGCAGTGACAACAGGGACATACACACCTTC. Its translation is CASSDNRDIHTF. V gene TRBV2 combines with J gene TRBJ1-2; D is perhaps TRBD1 (6 bases). Trimming cost V 3 bases and J 12 bases, with 14 bases left between them. Germline V gene lookup returns CDR1 SNHLY and CDR2 FYNNEI. The CDR3 is made up of 12 amino acids.